This record concerns one TCR beta chain sequence. Its specificity is not known. The record originates from a study of T cells after yellow fever vaccination. The TCR cDNA carried a universal primer site and UMIs from 5'RACE template switching. Via MiXCR, TCRdb re-called the 5' RACE reads, giving one row per CDR3 protein. The repertoire holds a few hundred thousand distinct CDR3 sequences, less than 3.5% seen once, with around 3% in the top ten. General study findings and limits: The secondary response showed a weaker magnitude and a faster peak, day 5 versus 15. Abundant contaminating clonotypes from the bulk population could appear in FACS-sorted repertoires. At 95% to 97% for CD4 and over 80% for CD8, most primary-vaccination clones showed up again after the booster.

This CDR3 is built from 16 residues. V was pared by 4 bases and J by 4 bases, with 19 bases between. CDR1 MNHNY and CDR2 SVGAGI come from the germline V gene (reference sequence). The sequence was obtained from a man in his late teens or twenties who received the YFV17D yellow fever vaccine. V usage is TRBV6-6 and J usage is TRBJ2-5; D gene uncertain. This specimen was CD4+ T cells sorted from PBMCs, taken 10 days after the yellow fever booster vaccination. This chain's CDR3 is CASSFLSGVELETQYF. The CDR3 nucleotides are TGTGCCAGCAGTTTTTTGTCCGGAGTGGAACTAGAGACCCAGTACTTC.